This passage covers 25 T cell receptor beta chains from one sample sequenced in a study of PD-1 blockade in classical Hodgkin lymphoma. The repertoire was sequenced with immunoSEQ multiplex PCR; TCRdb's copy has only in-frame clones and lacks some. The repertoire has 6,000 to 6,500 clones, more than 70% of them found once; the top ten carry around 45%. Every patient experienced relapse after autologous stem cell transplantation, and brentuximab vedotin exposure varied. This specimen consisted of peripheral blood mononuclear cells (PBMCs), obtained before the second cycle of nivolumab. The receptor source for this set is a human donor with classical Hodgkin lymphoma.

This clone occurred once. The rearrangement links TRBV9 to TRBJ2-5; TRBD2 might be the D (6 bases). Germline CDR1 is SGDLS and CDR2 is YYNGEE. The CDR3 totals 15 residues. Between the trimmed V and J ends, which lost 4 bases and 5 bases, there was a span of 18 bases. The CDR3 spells CASSPLGGRVETQYF. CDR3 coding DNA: TGTGCCAGCAGCCCACTGGGAGGTCGAGTGGAGACCCAGTACTTC.

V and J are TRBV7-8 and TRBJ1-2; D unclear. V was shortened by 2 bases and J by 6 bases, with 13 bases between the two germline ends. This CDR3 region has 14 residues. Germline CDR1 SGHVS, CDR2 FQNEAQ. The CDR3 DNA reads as TGTGCCAGCAGCTTAAATCCAGGCCCAGATGGCTACACCTTC. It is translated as CASSLNPGPDGYTF.

Here the CDR3 reads CASTLWYTGNTIYF. CDR3 bases: TGTGCCAGCACCCTCTGGTACACTGGAAACACCATATATTTT. The chain has TRBV7-9 and TRBJ1-3; no reliable D call. V lost 7 bases, J lost 2 bases, and 12 bases lay in between. Germline CDR1 reads SEHNR; CDR2 reads FQNEAQ (reference sequence). The CDR3 is 14 amino acids.

For the CDR3, the DNA is TGTGCCAGCAGCTCCGGGACAGGGTCGGTGACCCAGTACTTC. This translates into CASSSGTGSVTQYF. The rearrangement joins TRBV7-9 to TRBJ2-5; the match to TRBD1 covers 9 bases. Germline V gives CDR1 SEHNR, CDR2 FQNEAQ (reference sequence). V lost 4 bases and J lost 7; bases outside the gene matches: 7. The CDR3 extends over 14 amino acids.

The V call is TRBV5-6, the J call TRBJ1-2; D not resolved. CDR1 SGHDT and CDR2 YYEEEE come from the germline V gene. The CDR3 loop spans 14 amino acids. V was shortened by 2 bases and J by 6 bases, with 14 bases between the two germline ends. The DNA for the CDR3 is TGTGCCAGCAGCTTAGTGGTCCTCGGTGATGGCTACACCTTC. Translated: CASSLVVLGDGYTF.

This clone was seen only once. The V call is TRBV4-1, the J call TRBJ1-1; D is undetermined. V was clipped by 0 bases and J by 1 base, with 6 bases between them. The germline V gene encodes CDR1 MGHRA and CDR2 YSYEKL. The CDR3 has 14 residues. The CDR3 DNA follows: TGCGCCAGCAGCCAAGAGCCCGAGAACACTGAAGCTTTCTTT. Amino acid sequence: CASSQEPENTEAFF.

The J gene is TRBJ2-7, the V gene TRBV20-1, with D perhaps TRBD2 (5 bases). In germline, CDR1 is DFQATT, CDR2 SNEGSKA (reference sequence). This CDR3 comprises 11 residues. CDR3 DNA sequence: TGCGGGGTCGGCCGGGGTAACGAGCAGTACGTC. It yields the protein CGVGRGNEQYV.

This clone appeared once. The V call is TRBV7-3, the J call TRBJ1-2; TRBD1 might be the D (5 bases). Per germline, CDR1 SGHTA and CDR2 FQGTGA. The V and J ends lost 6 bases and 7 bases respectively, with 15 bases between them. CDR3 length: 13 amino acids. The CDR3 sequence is CASSTGGRSGYTF. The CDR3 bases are TGTGCCAGCAGTACCGGGGGGAGGTCTGGCTACACCTTC. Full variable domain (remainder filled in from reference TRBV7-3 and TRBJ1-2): GAGVSQTPSNKVTEKGKYVELRCDPISGHTALYWYRQSLGQGPEFLIYFQGTGAADDSGLPNDRFFAVRPEGSVSTLKIQRTERGDSAVYLCASSTGGRSGYTFGSGTRLTVV.

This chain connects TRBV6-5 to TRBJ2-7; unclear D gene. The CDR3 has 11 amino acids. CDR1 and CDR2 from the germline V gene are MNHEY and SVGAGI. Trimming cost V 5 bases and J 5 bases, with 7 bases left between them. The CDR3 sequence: CASSENHEQYV. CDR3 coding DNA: TGTGCCAGCAGTGAAAACCACGAGCAGTACGTC.

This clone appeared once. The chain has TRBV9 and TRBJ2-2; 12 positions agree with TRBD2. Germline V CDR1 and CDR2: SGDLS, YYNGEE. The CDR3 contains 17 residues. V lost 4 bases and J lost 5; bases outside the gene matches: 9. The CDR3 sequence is CASSIGLAGPKTGELFF. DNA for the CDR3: TGTGCCAGCAGCATAGGACTAGCGGGACCTAAAACCGGGGAGCTGTTTTTT.

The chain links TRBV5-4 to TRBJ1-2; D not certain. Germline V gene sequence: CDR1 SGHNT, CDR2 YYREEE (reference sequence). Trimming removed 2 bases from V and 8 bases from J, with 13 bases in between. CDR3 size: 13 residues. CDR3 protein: CASSLFPHPGYTF. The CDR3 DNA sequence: TGTGCCAGCAGCTTATTCCCACACCCGGGCTACACCTTC.

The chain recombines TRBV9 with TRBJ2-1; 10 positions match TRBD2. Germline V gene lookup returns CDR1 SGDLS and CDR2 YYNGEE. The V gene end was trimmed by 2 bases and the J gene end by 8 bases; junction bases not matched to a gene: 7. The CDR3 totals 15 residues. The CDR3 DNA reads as TGTGCCAGCAGCGTGACGGGACTAGCGACTTATGAGCAGTTCTTC. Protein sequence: CASSVTGLATYEQFF.

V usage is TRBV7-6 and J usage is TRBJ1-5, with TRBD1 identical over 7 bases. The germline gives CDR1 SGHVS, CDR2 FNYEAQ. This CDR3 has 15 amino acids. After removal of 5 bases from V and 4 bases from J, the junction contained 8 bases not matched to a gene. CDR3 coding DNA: TGTGCCAGCAGCCCGAACCAGGGGGGGAATCAGCCCCAGCATTTT. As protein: CASSPNQGGNQPQHF.

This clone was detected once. In DNA form, the CDR3 reads TGTGCCAGTAGTCCCCGACACGGAAGCTCCTATAATTCACCCCTCCACTTT. Its translation is CASSPRHGSSYNSPLHF. The V and J genes are TRBV19 and TRBJ1-6; no firm D call. Germline CDR1 is LNHDA and CDR2 is SQIVND (reference sequence). The length of the CDR3 is 17 residues. Trimming removed 5 bases at V and 0 bases at J, with 14 bases between.

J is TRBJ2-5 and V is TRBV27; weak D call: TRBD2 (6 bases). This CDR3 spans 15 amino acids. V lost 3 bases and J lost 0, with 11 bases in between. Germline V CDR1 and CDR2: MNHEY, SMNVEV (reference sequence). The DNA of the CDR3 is TGTGCCAGCAGTTTTTTTCGGGGGTACCAAGAGACCCAGTACTTC. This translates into CASSFFRGYQETQYF.

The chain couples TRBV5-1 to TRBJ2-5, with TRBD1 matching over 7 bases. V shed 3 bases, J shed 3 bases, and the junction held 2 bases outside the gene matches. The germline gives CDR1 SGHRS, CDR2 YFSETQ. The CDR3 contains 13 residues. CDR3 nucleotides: TGCGCCAGCAGCTACAGGGGTAAAGAGACCCAGTACTTC. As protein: CASSYRGKETQYF.

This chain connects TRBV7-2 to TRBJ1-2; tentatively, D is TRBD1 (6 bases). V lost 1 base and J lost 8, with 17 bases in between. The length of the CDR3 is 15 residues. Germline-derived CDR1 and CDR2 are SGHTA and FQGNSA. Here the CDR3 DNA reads TGTGCCAGCAGCTTAGGGGAAGACAGGCCCCACGGCTACACCTTC. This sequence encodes CASSLGEDRPHGYTF.

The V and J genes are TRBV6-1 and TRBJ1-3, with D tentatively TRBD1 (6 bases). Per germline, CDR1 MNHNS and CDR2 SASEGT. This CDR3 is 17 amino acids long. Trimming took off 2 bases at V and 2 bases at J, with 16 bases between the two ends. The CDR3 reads CASSEFFVGGAGNTIYF. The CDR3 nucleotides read TGTGCCAGCAGTGAATTTTTTGTAGGGGGAGCTGGAAACACCATATATTTT.

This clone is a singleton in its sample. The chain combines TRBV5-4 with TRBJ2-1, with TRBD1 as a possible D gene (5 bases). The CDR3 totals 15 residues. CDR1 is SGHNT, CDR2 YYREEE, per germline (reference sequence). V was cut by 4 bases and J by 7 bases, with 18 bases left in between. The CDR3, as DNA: TGTGCCAGCAGCCCGGCAGGGATCTCGACAAATGAGCAGTTCTTC. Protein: CASSPAGISTNEQFF.

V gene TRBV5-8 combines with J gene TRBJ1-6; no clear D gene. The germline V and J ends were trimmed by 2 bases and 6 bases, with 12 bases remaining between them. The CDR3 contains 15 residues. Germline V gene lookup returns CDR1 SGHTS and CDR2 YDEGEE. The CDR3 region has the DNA TGTGCCAGCAGCTTAAAGGGAGCCCCTAATTCACCCCTCCACTTT. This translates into CASSLKGAPNSPLHF.

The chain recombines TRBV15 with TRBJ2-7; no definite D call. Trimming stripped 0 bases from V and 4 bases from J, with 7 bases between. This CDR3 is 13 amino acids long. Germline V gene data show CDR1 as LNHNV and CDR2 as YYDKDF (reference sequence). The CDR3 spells CATSREMAYEQYV. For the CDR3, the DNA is TGTGCCACCAGCAGAGAGATGGCTTACGAGCAGTACGTC.

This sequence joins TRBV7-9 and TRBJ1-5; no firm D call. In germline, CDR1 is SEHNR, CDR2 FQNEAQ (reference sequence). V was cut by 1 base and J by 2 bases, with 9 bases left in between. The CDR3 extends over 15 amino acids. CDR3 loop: CASSLDVSGNQPQHF. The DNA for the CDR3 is TGTGCCAGCAGCTTAGATGTTTCGGGCAATCAGCCCCAGCATTTT.

CDR3 residues: CASSPGTSGRPLITDTQYF. CDR3 coding DNA: TGCGCCAGCAGCCCCGGGACTAGCGGGAGGCCTTTGATTACAGATACGCAGTATTTT. V and J are TRBV5-1 and TRBJ2-3, with 15 bases matching TRBD2. Germline CDR1 SGHRS, CDR2 YFSETQ. Germline trimming cut 4 bases from V and 3 bases from J; bases unmatched to any gene: 12. This CDR3 is built from 19 residues.

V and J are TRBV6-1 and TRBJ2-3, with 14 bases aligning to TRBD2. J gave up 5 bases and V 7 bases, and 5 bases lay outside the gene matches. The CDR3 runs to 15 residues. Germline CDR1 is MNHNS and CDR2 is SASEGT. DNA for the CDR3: TGTGCCAGCACTGGGACTAGCGGGAGTATAGATACGCAGTATTTT. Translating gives CASTGTSGSIDTQYF.

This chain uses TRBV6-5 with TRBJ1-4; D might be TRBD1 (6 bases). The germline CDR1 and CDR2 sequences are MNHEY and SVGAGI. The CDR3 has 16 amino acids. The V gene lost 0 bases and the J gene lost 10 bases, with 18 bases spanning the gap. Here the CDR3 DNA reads TGTGCCAGCAGTTACTCGTCGGTCCAGGGGAGGGGAAAACTGTTTTTT. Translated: CASSYSSVQGRGKLFF.